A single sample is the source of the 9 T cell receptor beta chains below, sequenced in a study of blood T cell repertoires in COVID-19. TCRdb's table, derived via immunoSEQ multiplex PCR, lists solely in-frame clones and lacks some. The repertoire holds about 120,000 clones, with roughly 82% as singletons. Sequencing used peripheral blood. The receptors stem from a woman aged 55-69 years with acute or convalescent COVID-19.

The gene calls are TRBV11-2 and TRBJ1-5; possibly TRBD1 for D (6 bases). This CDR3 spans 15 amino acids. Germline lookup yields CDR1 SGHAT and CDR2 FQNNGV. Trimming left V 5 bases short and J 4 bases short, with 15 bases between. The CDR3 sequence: CASSAGANLNQPQHF. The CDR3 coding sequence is TGTGCCAGCAGCGCGGGGGCAAACCTTAATCAGCCCCAGCATTTT.

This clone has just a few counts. DNA of the CDR3: TGTGCCAGCAGCCGGGACAGGGGGGACGAGCAGTACTTC. It yields the protein CASSRDRGDEQYF. This chain joins TRBV7-7 and TRBJ2-7, with 11 bases identical to TRBD1. The CDR3 has 13 residues. The junction had 2 bases not matched to a gene; V was cut back by 5 bases and J by 5 bases. In germline, CDR1 is SSHAT, CDR2 FNYEAQ (reference sequence).

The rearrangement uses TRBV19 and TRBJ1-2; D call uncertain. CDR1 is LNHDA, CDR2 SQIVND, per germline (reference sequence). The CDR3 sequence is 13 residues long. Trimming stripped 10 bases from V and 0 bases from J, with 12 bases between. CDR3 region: CATDGVANYGYTF. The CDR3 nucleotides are TGTGCCACGGACGGGGTCGCTAACTATGGCTACACCTTC.

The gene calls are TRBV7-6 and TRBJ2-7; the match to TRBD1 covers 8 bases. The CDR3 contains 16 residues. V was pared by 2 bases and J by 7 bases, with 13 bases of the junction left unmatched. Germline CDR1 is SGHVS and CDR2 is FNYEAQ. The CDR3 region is CASSLNRAGGVGEQYF. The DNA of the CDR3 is TGTGCCAGCAGCTTAAACAGGGCAGGGGGCGTAGGGGAGCAGTACTTC. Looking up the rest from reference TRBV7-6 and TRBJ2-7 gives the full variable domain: GAGVSQSPRYKVTKRGQDVALRCDPISGHVSLYWYRQALGQGPEFLTYFNYEAQQDKSGLPNDRFSAERPEGSISTLTIQRTEQRDSAMYRCASSLNRAGGVGEQYFGPGTRLTVT.

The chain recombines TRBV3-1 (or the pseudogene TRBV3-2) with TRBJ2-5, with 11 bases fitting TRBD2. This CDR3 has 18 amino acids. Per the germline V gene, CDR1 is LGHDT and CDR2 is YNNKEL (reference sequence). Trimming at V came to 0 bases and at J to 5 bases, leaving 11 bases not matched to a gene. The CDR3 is CASSQDPAIAGGLETQYF. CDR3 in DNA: TGTGCCAGCAGCCAAGATCCGGCGATAGCGGGGGGGCTGGAGACCCAGTACTTC.

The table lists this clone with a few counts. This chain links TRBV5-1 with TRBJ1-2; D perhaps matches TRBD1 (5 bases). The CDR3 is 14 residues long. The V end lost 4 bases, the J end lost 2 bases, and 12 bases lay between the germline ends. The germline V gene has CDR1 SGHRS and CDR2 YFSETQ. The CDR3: CASSVAGGNYGYTF. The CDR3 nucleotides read TGCGCCAGCAGCGTCGCCGGGGGAAACTATGGCTACACCTTC.

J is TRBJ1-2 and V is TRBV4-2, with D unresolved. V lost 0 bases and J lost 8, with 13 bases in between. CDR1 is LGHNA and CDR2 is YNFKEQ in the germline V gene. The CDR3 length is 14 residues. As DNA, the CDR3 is TGTGCCAGCAGCCAAGAAGAGGCTAGAGGAGGCTACACCTTC. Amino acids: CASSQEEARGGYTF.

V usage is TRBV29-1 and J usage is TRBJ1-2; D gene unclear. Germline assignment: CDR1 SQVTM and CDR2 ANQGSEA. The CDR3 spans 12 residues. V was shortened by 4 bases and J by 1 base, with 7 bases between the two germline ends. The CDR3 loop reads CSVVADNYGYTF. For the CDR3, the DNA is TGCAGCGTTGTGGCAGATAACTATGGCTACACCTTC.

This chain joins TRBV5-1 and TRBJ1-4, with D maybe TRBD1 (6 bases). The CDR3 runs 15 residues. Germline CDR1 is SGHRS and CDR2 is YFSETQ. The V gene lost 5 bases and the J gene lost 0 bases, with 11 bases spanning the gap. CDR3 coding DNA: TGCGCCAGCAGTCGGGAGGGGGCAACTAATGAAAAACTGTTTTTT. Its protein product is CASSREGATNEKLFF.